This record looks at one T cell receptor beta chain sequence and its context. Its antigen is not identified. The sample is drawn from a study of T cell responses to AZD1222 COVID-19 vaccine. Study results and limitations: Repertoire samples came only from after the peak T cell response. Variant regions that are unmutated are reportedly the target of nearly half of spike-specific TCRs. Receipt of two AZD1222 doses was followed by a rise in Spike-specific TCR breadth and depth. Across spike, vaccine-associated CD4 TCRs were found, dominant at 160-218 and 743-854.

The method was immunoSEQ multiplex PCR; TCRdb's version includes in-frame clones alone and lacks a portion of them. The top ten clones hold approximately 20% of a sample with some 63,000 clones, 75% to 85% of them seen once. This sequence originates from an adult in good health. Specimen: peripheral blood, collected on day 0 of AZD1222 vaccination.

The DNA of the CDR3 is TGTGCCAGCAGTTGGACAGAGGAGAATGAAAAACTGTTTTTT. Translation gives CASSWTEENEKLFF. This sequence joins TRBV6-5 and TRBJ1-4; perhaps TRBD1 as D (6 bases). Germline V CDR1 and CDR2: MNHEY, SVGAGI. Trimming took off 4 bases at V and 5 bases at J, with 11 bases between the two ends. The CDR3 extends over 14 amino acids.